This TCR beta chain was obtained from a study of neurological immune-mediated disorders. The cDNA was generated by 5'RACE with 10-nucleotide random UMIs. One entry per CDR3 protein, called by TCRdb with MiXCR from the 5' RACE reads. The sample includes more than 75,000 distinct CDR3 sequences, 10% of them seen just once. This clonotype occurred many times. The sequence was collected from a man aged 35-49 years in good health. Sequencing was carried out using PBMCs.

CDR3 residues: CASSVGGGPNTGELFF. The CDR3 DNA sequence: TGTGCCAGCAGCGTAGGCGGGGGCCCTAACACCGGGGAGCTGTTTTTT. J is TRBJ2-2 and V is TRBV9; tentative D call: TRBD2 (7 bases). V was pared by 0 bases and J by 2 bases, with 11 bases between. The germline CDR1 and CDR2 sequences are SGDLS and YYNGEE. The CDR3 contains 16 residues.